The 9 T cell receptor beta chains presented below share a single source sample, sequenced in a study of STAT5B mutations in CD4+ large granular lymphocyte leukemia. The protocol was immunoSEQ multiplex PCR, while the TCRdb copy is restricted to in-frame clones and leaves out a portion. Of approximately 35,000 clones in the sample, 65% to 70% were seen once. The specimen was CD4+ T cells from blood buffy coats. The source is a human donor in good health.

This clone was detected only a few times. The chain couples TRBV10-3 to TRBJ1-6; D remains unclear. CDR1 and CDR2 from the germline V gene are ENHRY and SYGVKD. This CDR3 has 10 amino acids. V was pared by 8 bases and J by 11 bases, with 7 bases between. CDR3 sequence: CAIGRTPLHF. CDR3 nucleotide sequence: TGTGCCATCGGTCGGACACCCCTCCACTTT.

The chain combines TRBV7-8 with TRBJ2-1, with TRBD2 identical over 7 bases. This CDR3 contains 15 residues. Trimming took 7 bases from V and 4 from J; bases not matched to a gene: 10. Per germline, CDR1 SGHVS and CDR2 FQNEAQ. Written as DNA, the CDR3 is TGTGCCAGCACCCCCGTCAGCGGGGAGTACAATGAGCAGTTCTTC. Its translation: CASTPVSGEYNEQFF.

This clone was observed a few times. The V gene is TRBV18, the J gene TRBJ1-2; D might be TRBD1 (5 bases). The ends were cut back, 2 bases at V and 3 bases at J, with 10 bases in the middle. This CDR3 comprises 14 residues. From germline, CDR1 is KGHSH and CDR2 LQKENI. Here the CDR3 DNA reads TGTGCCAGCTCACCAGGGACTGCGGACTATGGCTACACCTTC. It encodes CASSPGTADYGYTF.

Concerning this clone itself: The same CDR3 can be traced to other DNA sequences in this sample. The chain joins TRBV7-9 to TRBJ2-1, with 10 bases aligning to TRBD2. Trimming cost V 5 bases and J 2 bases; bases outside gene matches: 3. The CDR3 covers 15 residues. Germline assignment: CDR1 SEHNR and CDR2 FQNEAQ (reference sequence). As DNA, the CDR3 is TGTGCCAGCAGCCTGAGCGGGGGGGCCTACAATGAGCAGTTCTTC. As protein: CASSLSGGAYNEQFF.

This chain joins TRBV5-1 and TRBJ1-1; weak D call: TRBD1 (5 bases). The CDR3 loop spans 14 amino acids. V was trimmed by 7 bases and J by 1 base, leaving 14 bases between them. CDR1 is SGHRS, CDR2 YFSETQ, per germline. CDR3 nucleotides: TGCGCCAGCGCGGGCTCGCAGGGGAACACTGAAGCTTTCTTT. Translating it yields CASAGSQGNTEAFF.

The V call is TRBV7-2, the J call TRBJ1-2; D remains ambiguous. Trimming took off 5 bases at V and 1 base at J, with 14 bases between the two ends. Germline-derived CDR1 and CDR2 are SGHTA and FQGNSA. The CDR3 length is 15 residues. The CDR3 DNA reads TGTGCCAGCAGCCCGCGGGCTATTGGTAACTATGGCTACACCTTC. Translation: CASSPRAIGNYGYTF.

The V gene is TRBV28, the J gene TRBJ1-1; D is ambiguous. Trimming cost V 2 bases and J 4 bases, with 11 bases left between them. From germline, CDR1 is MDHEN and CDR2 SYDVKM. This CDR3 comprises 14 residues. CDR3 residues: CASSLAQSGTEAFF. For the CDR3, the DNA is TGTGCCAGCAGTTTAGCACAATCGGGCACTGAAGCTTTCTTT.

V gene TRBV29-1 combines with J gene TRBJ2-5, with 16 bases lining up with TRBD2. With V trimmed by 6 bases and J by 5 bases, 12 bases remained unmatched. The CDR3 is made up of 17 amino acids. CDR1 and CDR2 from the germline V gene are SQVTM and ANQGSEA. The CDR3 loop reads CSVLPGLAGGGLETQYF. DNA for the CDR3: TGCAGCGTATTACCGGGACTAGCGGGGGGGGGTCTGGAGACCCAGTACTTC.

J is TRBJ2-1 and V is TRBV5-3; the D gene is possibly TRBD1 (6 bases). TRBV5-3 is an open reading frame, and its role is uncertain. The ends were cut back, 3 bases at V and 1 base at J, with 14 bases in the middle. This CDR3 has 16 residues. CDR3 nucleotide sequence: TGTGCCAGAAGCTGTGCAGGGGATGCATCCTACAATGAGCAGTTCTTC. Translated: CARSCAGDASYNEQFF.